The T cell receptor beta chain described here comes from a study of blood T cell repertoires in COVID-19. Overall study context: PBMCs, B-cell-depleted T cells, or T cells provided the cDNA or gDNA that made up the material.

CDR3 length: 12 amino acids. V shed 7 bases, J shed 5 bases, and the junction held 2 bases outside the gene matches. Germline CDR1 reads MDHEN; CDR2 reads SYDVKM. Sequencing used immunoSEQ multiplex PCR; TCRdb keeps in-frame clones, though not all of them. The profile shows about 210,000 clones, 65% to 90% of them singletons. The source is a man in his forties or fifties with active or convalescent COVID-19. Sequenced: peripheral blood. This chain joins TRBV28 and TRBJ1-5; 7 bases fit TRBD1. The CDR3 spells CASTGGYQPQHF. DNA for the CDR3: TGTGCCAGCACAGGGGGTTATCAGCCCCAGCATTTT.